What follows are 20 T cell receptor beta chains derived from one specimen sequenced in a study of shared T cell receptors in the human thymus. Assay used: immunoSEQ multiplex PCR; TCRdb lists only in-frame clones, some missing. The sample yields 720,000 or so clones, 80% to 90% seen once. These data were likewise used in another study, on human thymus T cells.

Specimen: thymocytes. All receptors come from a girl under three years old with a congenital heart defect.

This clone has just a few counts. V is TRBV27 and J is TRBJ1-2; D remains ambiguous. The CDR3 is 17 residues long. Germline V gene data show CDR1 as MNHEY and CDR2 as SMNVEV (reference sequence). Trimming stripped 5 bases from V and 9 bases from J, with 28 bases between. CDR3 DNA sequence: TGTGCCAGCAGTCCCACCCCCTCGGGATATATTTATATTAGCTACACCTTC. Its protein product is CASSPTPSGYIYISYTF.

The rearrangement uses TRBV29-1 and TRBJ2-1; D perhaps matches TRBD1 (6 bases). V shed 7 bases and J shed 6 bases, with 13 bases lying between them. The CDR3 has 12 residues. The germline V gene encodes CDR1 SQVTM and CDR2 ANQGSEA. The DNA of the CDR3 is TGCAGCGCCCCGCGCAGGGGCAATGAGCAGTTCTTC. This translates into CSAPRRGNEQFF.

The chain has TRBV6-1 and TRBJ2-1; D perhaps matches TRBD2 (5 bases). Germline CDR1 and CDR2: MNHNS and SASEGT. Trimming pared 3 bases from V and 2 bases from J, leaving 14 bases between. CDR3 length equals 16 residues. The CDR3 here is CASSDAGGPAYNEQFF. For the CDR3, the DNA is TGTGCCAGCAGTGATGCTGGCGGGCCCGCCTACAATGAGCAGTTCTTC.

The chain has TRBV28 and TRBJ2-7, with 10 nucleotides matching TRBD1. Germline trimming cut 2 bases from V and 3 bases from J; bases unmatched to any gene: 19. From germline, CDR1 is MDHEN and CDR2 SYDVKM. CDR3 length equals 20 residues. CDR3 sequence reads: CASSLSLGTGTGDRYYEQYF. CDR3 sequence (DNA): TGTGCCAGCAGTTTAAGCCTCGGGACCGGGACAGGGGACCGATACTACGAGCAGTACTTC.

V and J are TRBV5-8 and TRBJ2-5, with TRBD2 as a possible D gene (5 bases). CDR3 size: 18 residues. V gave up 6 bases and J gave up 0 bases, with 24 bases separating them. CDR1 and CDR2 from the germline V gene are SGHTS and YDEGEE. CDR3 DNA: TGTGCCAGCACCTCGTCCGGAGGAGCAACGCTCTACCAAGAGACCCAGTACTTC. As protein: CASTSSGGATLYQETQYF. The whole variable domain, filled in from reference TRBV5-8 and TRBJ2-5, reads EAGVTQSPTHLIKTRGQQATLRCSPISGHTSVYWYQQALGLGLQFLLWYDEGEERNRGNFPPRFSGRQFPNYSSELNVNALELEDSALYLCASTSSGGATLYQETQYFGPGTRLLVL.

The CDR3 DNA reads TGTGCCAGCAGCCCTACTGTTATGAACACTGAAGCTTTCTTT. This gives the protein CASSPTVMNTEAFF. The rearrangement uses TRBV7-8 and TRBJ1-1; D ambiguous. Looked up from germline, CDR1 is SGHVS and CDR2 is FQNEAQ. The CDR3 totals 14 residues. The V gene lost 5 bases and the J gene lost 0 bases, with 10 bases spanning the gap.

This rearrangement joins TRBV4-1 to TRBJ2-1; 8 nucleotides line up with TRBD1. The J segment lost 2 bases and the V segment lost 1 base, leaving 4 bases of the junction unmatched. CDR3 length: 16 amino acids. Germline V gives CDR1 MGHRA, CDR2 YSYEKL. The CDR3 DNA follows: TGCGCCAGCAGCCAAGGGGGGGACAGGACCTACAATGAGCAGTTCTTC. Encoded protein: CASSQGGDRTYNEQFF.

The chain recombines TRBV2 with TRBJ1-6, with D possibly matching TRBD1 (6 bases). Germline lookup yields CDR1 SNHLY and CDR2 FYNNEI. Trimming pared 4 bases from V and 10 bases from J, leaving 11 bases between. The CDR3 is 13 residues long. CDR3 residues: CASSAGVGSPLHF. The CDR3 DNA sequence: TGTGCCAGCAGTGCAGGGGTAGGGTCACCCCTCCACTTT.

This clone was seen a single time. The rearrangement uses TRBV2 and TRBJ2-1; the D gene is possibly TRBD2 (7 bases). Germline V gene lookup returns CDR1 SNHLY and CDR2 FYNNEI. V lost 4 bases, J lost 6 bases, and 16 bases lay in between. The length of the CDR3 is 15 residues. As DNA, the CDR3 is TGTGCCAGCAGTGCGGGGGGCCCTGAACTCAATGAGCAGTTCTTC. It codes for CASSAGGPELNEQFF. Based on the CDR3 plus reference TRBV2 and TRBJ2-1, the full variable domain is EPEVTQTPSHQVTQMGQEVILRCVPISNHLYFYWYRQILGQKVEFLVSFYNNEISEKSEIFDDQFSVERPDGSNFTLKIRSTKLEDSAMYFCASSAGGPELNEQFFGPGTRLTVL.

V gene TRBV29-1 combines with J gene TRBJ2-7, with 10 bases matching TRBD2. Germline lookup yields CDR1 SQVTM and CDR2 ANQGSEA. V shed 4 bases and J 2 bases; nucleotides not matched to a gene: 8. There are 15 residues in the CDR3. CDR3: CSVAGTSGDTYEQYF. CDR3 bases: TGCAGCGTTGCAGGTACTAGCGGGGATACCTACGAGCAGTACTTC.

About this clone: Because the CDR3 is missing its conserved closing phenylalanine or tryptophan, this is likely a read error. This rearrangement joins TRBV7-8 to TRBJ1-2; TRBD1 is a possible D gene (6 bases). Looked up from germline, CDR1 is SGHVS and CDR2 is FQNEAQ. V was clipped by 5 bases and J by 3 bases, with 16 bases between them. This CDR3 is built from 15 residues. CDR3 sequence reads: CASSGLRQVYYGYTL. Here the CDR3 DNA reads TGTGCCAGCAGCGGATTACGACAGGTCTACTATGGCTACACCCTC.

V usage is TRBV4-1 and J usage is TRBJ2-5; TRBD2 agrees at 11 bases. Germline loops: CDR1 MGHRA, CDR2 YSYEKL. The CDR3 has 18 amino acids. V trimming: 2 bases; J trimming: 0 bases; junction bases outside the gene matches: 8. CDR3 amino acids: CASSQKVAGGLYQETQYF. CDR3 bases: TGCGCCAGCAGCCAAAAGGTAGCGGGGGGGTTGTACCAAGAGACCCAGTACTTC.

The CDR3 loop reads CASTPKTGVEDGYTF. The CDR3 DNA reads TGTGCCAGCACCCCAAAAACAGGGGTTGAGGATGGCTACACCTTC. The chain has TRBV7-9 and TRBJ1-2, with 7 bases fitting TRBD1. The CDR3 consists of 15 residues. The V gene end was trimmed by 7 bases and the J gene end by 6 bases; junction bases not matched to a gene: 14. CDR1 is SEHNR, CDR2 FQNEAQ, per germline (reference sequence). Filled out from reference TRBV7-9 and TRBJ1-2, the complete variable domain reads DTGVSQNPRHKITKRGQNVTFRCDPISEHNRLYWYRQTLGQGPEFLTYFQNEAQLEKSRLLSDRFSAERPKGSFSTLEIQRTEQGDSAMYLCASTPKTGVEDGYTFGSGTRLTVV.

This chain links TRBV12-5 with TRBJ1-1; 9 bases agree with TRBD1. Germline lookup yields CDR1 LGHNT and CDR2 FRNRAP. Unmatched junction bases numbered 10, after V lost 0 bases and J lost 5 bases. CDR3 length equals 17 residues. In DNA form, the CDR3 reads TGTGCTAGTGGTTTGGTTCGACAGGGACAGGGAAAGACTGAAGCTTTCTTT. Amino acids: CASGLVRQGQGKTEAFF.

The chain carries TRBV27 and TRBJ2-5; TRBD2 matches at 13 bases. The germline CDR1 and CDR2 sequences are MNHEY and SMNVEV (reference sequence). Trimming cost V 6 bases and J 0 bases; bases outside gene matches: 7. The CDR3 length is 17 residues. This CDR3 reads CASRLTSGGTYQETQYF. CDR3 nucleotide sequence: TGTGCCAGCAGGTTGACTAGCGGGGGGACGTACCAAGAGACCCAGTACTTC.

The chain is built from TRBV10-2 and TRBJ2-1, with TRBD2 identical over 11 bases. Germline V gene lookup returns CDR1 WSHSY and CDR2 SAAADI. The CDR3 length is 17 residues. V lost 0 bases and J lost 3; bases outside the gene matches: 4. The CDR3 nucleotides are TGCGCCAGCAGTGAGTCAGGGCTAGCGGGGGGCTACAATGAGCAGTTCTTC. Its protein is CASSESGLAGGYNEQFF.

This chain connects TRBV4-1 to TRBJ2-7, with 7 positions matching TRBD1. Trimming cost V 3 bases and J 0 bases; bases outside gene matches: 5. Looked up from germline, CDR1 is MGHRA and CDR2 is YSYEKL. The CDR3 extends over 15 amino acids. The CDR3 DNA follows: TGCGCCAGCAGCCACCAAAGGGACAGCTCCTACGAGCAGTACTTC. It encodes CASSHQRDSSYEQYF.

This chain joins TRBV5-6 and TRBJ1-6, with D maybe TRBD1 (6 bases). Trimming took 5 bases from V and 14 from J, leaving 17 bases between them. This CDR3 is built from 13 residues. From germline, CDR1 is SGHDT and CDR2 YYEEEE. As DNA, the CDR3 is TGTGCCAGCAGTCAAACAGGGTCCCCTACCCTCCACTTT. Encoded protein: CASSQTGSPTLHF.

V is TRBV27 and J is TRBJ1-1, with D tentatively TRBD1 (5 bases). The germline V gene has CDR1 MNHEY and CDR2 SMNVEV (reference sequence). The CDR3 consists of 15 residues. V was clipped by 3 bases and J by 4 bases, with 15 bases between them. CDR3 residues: CASSFDAGYGTEAFF. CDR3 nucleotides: TGTGCCAGCAGTTTCGATGCAGGGTATGGCACTGAAGCTTTCTTT.

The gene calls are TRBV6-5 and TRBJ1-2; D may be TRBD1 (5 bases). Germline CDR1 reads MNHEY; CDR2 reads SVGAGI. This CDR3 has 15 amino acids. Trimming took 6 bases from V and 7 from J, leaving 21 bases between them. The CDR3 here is CASRGVRDSWLGYTF. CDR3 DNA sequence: TGTGCCAGCAGAGGAGTCAGGGATTCCTGGCTTGGCTACACCTTC.